These 11 T cell receptor beta chains were sequenced from one sample in a study of blood T cell repertoires in COVID-19. The protocol was immunoSEQ multiplex PCR, while the TCRdb copy is restricted to in-frame clones and leaves out a portion. This table holds almost 70,000 clones, more than 70% found once. Sequencing was performed on peripheral blood. The receptors here all came from a human donor in a cohort sampled during active COVID-19.

The chain has TRBV5-8 and TRBJ1-2; no firm D call. Trimming stripped 4 bases from V and 2 bases from J, with 15 bases between. The CDR3 length is 15 residues. In germline, CDR1 is SGHTS, CDR2 YDEGEE. The CDR3 sequence is CASSPTLSWNYGYTF. The CDR3 DNA sequence: TGTGCCAGCAGCCCTACGCTAAGCTGGAACTATGGCTACACCTTC.

Here the CDR3 reads CASSRRTGATQETQYF. The CDR3, as DNA: TGTGCCAGCAGCAGGAGAACAGGGGCTACTCAGGAGACCCAGTACTTC. J is TRBJ2-5 and V is TRBV9; 7 bases are a match to TRBD1. The CDR3 totals 16 residues. V lost 4 bases, J lost 5 bases, and 14 bases stayed unmatched. Germline V lookup: CDR1 SGDLS, CDR2 YYNGEE.

V usage is TRBV10-3 and J usage is TRBJ2-2, with TRBD2 matching 12 bases. This CDR3 comprises 16 residues. The ends lost 8 bases at V and 3 bases at J; junction bases unmatched: 7. Germline CDR1 ENHRY, CDR2 SYGVKD. In DNA, the CDR3 is TGTGCCATCCCTTCGCTAGCGGGGGGGTACACCGGGGAGCTGTTTTTT. Its protein product is CAIPSLAGGYTGELFF.

The gene calls are TRBV9 and TRBJ2-5, with 7 positions matching TRBD2. The CDR3 is 18 residues long. The germline CDR1 and CDR2 sequences are SGDLS and YYNGEE. V was clipped by 0 bases and J by 2 bases; unmatched bases: 13. This CDR3 is CASSVATLGASGQETQYF. For the CDR3, the DNA is TGTGCCAGCAGCGTAGCTACACTTGGGGCTAGCGGACAAGAGACCCAGTACTTC.

This rearrangement joins TRBV18 to TRBJ1-5; maybe TRBD1 (5 bases). V lost 2 bases and J lost 10, with 15 bases in between. The V gene's germline CDR1 is KGHSH and CDR2 LQKENI. There are 14 residues in the CDR3. Here the CDR3 reads CASSPVAGQSPQHF. CDR3 coding DNA: TGTGCCAGCTCACCAGTGGCAGGACAATCTCCCCAGCATTTT.

The gene calls are TRBV30 and TRBJ1-4; D is unresolved. The CDR3 is made up of 11 amino acids. Germline CDR1 is GTSNPN and CDR2 is SVGIG (reference sequence). The V and J ends lost 3 bases and 8 bases respectively, with 7 bases between them. CDR3 bases: TGTGCCTGGAGGGCTCAGGAAAAACTGTTTTTT. The encoded protein is CAWRAQEKLFF.

This chain connects TRBV27 to TRBJ1-5; D perhaps matches TRBD1 (6 bases). V was shortened by 6 bases and J by 3 bases, with 15 bases between the two germline ends. The length of the CDR3 is 15 residues. Germline V lookup: CDR1 MNHEY, CDR2 SMNVEV (reference sequence). The CDR3 region is CASRPLDSANQPQHF. CDR3 bases: TGTGCCAGCAGACCTCTGGACAGCGCCAATCAGCCCCAGCATTTT.

V gene TRBV6-4 combines with J gene TRBJ2-1, with 10 nucleotides matching TRBD2. Trimming took 3 bases from V and 7 from J; bases not matched to a gene: 3. CDR3 length equals 14 residues. Germline V gives CDR1 MRHNA, CDR2 SNTAGT. The chain's CDR3 is CASSDASGGNEQFF. As DNA, the CDR3 is TGTGCCAGCAGTGATGCTAGCGGGGGAAATGAGCAGTTCTTC.

This clone turned up a few times. The CDR3 loop is CASSQDGTGGNSPLHF. The CDR3 DNA sequence: TGCGCCAGCAGCCAAGATGGGACAGGGGGTAATTCACCCCTCCACTTT. The V call is TRBV4-1, the J call TRBJ1-6; 11 bases align to TRBD1. The CDR3 has 16 amino acids. CDR1 MGHRA and CDR2 YSYEKL come from the germline V gene. Germline trimming cut 0 bases from V and 6 bases from J; bases unmatched to any gene: 1.

The chain employs TRBV11-2 and TRBJ1-2; D is possibly TRBD1 (5 bases). This CDR3 is 15 amino acids long. Looked up from germline, CDR1 is SGHAT and CDR2 is FQNNGV. V was shortened by 3 bases and J by 0 bases, with 11 bases between the two germline ends. CDR3 loop: CASSFGGDSNYGYTF. The DNA of the CDR3 is TGTGCCAGCAGCTTTGGAGGGGACTCTAACTATGGCTACACCTTC.

This clone occurred a few times. The chain employs TRBV9 and TRBJ1-6; 7 bases are shared with TRBD1. Germline V gene lookup returns CDR1 SGDLS and CDR2 YYNGEE. V lost 0 bases, J lost 8 bases, and 2 bases stayed unmatched. CDR3 length: 14 residues. The CDR3 region has the DNA TGTGCCAGCAGCGTAGGAGGGGGCGATTCACCCCTCCACTTT. It encodes CASSVGGGDSPLHF.